The T cell receptor beta chain under discussion was sequenced for a study of Ad26.COV2.S vaccination and SARS-CoV-2 variants (dated by TCRdb to about 2021). Background on the whole study: Vaccine-arm donors came from COV1001, a multicentre, randomized, double-blind, placebo-controlled phase I-IIa trial of Ad26.COV2.S in healthy adults. A total of 32 samples were included in the TCR-sequenced set, comprising around 19 Ad26.COV2.S vaccine recipients, 5 placebo recipients and 8 SARS-CoV-2 convalescent individuals. Ad26.COV2.S was given intramuscularly at 5x10^10 or 1x10^11 viral particles, as a single shot or as two shots 56 days apart. Blinding of investigators to trial group allocation was maintained during experiments and outcome assessment. Trial participants were randomized into five groups of five: low-dose or high-dose Ad26.COV2.S given once or twice, or placebo on both occasions. TCRbeta repertoire sequencing served as the tool for gauging how specific and how broad the SARS-CoV-2-reactive T cell receptors were following Ad26.COV2.S vaccination. The research as a whole found: Substantial breadth of spike-specific CD8+ and CD4+ T cell responses was reported after vaccination. The study lacked the statistical power to compare responses across vaccine doses or regimens. Non-spike TCR breadth was comparable between vaccine and placebo recipients, consistent with the vaccine containing only spike. Ad26.COV2.S recipients had higher spike-specific TCR breadth than placebo recipients (P = 0.0014). It was noted by the authors that total T cell responses may have been underestimated by the TCR breadth and depth analyses.

V trim: 10 bases; J trim: 4 bases; unmatched bases: 5. The CDR3 spans 13 residues, from the cysteine through the phenylalanine. Just the 39-base CDR3 DNA is kept, in frame starting at base 1. CDR1 and CDR2 are read off the germline V gene as MDHEN and SYDVKM. The sample's treatment or condition label, decoded: 15 to 20 received Ad26.COV2.S at low or high dose, single or two shots; about five received placebo; per-sample allocation not given. Repertoires of vaccine and placebo recipients were sequenced from samples collected on day 63 after the first injection. In Cohort 1b, about two dozen adults aged 18-55 years were enrolled at a single site in Boston, USA, between 29 July and 7 August 2020. Ad26.COV2.S consisted of a replication-incompetent adenovirus type 26 vector by which a prefusion-stabilized SARS-CoV-2 spike protein from the original Wuhan strain was expressed. This clone has at least ten counts. The antigen it binds to is not known. Base quality data are lacking; no much larger clone is found one base away.

The immunoSEQ Assay was used to sequence TCRbeta CDR3 regions. After extraction, genomic DNA underwent amplification by bias-controlled multiplex PCR, followed by high-throughput sequencing. In the authors' own workflow: To quantify the absolute abundance of every unique TCRbeta CDR3 region, sequences were collapsed and filtered. T cell fraction was estimated by normalizing TCRbeta template counts to usable DNA, which was measured by amplifying reference genes present in all nucleated cells. Repertoire TCRs were annotated as SARS-CoV-2-specific by exact matching of V gene, CDR3 amino acid sequence and J gene to a known reactive TCR set. The reference SARS-CoV-2 TCR set came from MIRA and was filtered for enrichment in COVID-19-positive ImmuneCODE repertoires, removing public or cross-reactive TCRs. Drawing on the MIRA antigens, annotated TCRs were analysed further at the level of specific ORF or position within ORF. Depth was the summed frequency of annotated unique rearrangements, while breadth was defined as annotated unique rearrangements over total unique productive rearrangements. Group comparisons of TCR breadth used two-sided Wilcoxon rank-sum tests. TCRdb stores this immuneACCESS table with in-frame sequences only. Part of the clones is absent; in the studies checked, under half of the shortfall reflects unresolved V genes, and no reason is known for the rest. V, J and clone size reflect that table, while D and trimming were determined from the DNA. Counted in this sample were about half a million clones; about 89% of them appeared once. Around 1.6% of the sample is held by the ten biggest clonotypes.

The receptor comes from a person aged 18-60 years who received the Ad26.COV2.S COVID-19 vaccine or a placebo. Sequenced material: peripheral blood, taken in a trial of Ad26.COV2.S vaccine versus placebo. The chain links TRBV28 with TRBJ2-7, with 12 bases aligning to TRBD2. The bases read TGTGCCATCCAAACTAGCGGGAGGTACGAGCAGTACTTC. Its translation is CAIQTSGRYEQYF. The variable domain in full, with residues beyond the CDR3 obtained from the reference TRBV28 and TRBJ2-7 genes, is DVKVTQSSRYLVKRTGEKVFLECVQDMDHENMFWYRQDPGLGLRLIYFSYDVKMKEKGDIPEGYSVSREKKERFSLILESASTNQTSMYLCAIQTSGRYEQYFGPGTRLTVT.